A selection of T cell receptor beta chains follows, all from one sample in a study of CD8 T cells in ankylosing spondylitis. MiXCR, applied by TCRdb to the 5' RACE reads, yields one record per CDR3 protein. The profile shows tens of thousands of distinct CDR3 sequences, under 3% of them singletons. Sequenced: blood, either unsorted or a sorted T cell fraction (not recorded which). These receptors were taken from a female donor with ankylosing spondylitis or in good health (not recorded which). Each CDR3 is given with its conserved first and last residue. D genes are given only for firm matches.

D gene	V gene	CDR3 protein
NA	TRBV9	CASSARGRELTGELFF
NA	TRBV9	CASSVETATTEAFF
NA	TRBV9	CASSALTGFQETQYF
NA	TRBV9	CASSVAAVNTEAFF
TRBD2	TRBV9	CASSPQGLAGGAQFF
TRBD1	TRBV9	CASSPGTGTIQETQYF
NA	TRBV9	CASSVEYSTDTQYF
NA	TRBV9	CASSEGTAGARPTQYF
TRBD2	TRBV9	CASSALPSGGTYEQYF
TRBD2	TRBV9	CASSPLGTSGTFGELFF
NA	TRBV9	CASSERPGGDTQYF
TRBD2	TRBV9	CASSATGTSGWNEQFF
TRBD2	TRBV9	CASSPGLAGYTSTDTQYF
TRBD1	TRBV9	CASSVKAGTGYGSDTEAFF
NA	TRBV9	CASSPFREFNIQYF
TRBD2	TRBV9	CASSVGLAESYEQYF
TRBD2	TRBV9	CASSVNPGGGPDTQYF
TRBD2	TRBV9	CASSATSGGAGTDTQYF
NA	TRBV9	CASSVNPGSSDTQYF
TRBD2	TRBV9	CASSTLNGGGEIF
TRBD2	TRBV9	CASSVGTSVYEQYF
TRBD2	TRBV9	CASSRGGANTGELFF
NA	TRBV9	CASSVGSGPGTGELFF
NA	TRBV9	CASSVEVGIYEQYF
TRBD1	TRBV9	CASSVRDRGRETQYF
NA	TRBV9	CASSVQGRPNTGELFF
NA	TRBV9	CASSVAGRTTDTQYF
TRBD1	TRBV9	CASSPGTEETQYF
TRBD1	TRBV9	CASSVWTGEGNEQFF
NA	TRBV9	CASSVDYNEQFF
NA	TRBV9	CASSVGGGGTFSGANVLTF
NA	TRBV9	CASSVYEFVPDTQYF
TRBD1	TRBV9	CASSVDTGGEQYF
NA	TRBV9	CASSRVNGATDTQYF
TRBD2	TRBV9	CASSPRAGVTTGELFF
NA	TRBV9	CASSAREGSGNTIYF
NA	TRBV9	CASSAAGSSYNEQFF
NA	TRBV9	CASSVDISEQFF
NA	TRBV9	CASSVDLRDGYTF
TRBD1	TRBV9	CASSVETGTTDTQYF
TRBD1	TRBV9	CASSADRGTTDTQYF
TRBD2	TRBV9	CASSSQVAGAGNEQFF
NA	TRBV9	CASSVNLWGAHNEQFF
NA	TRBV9	CASSLSGRDSYEQYF
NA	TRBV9	CASSPNLDGNSPLHF
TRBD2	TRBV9	CASSVASSGGVNTQYF
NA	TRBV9	CASSPRVGTDTQYF
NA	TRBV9	CASSVARGRTGELFF
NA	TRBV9	CASSATRGQGGGETQYF
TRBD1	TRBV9	CASSRQGGNSGNTIYF
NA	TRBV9	CASSPEGLRNTEAFF
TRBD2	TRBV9	CASSVSSGSYNEQFF
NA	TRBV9	CASSVGWLTDTQYF